This TCR beta chain appears in the sequencing data of a study of CD8 T cells in Susac syndrome. General study findings and limits: It was acknowledged by the study that relatively few individuals were included in its TCR sequencing and HLA analysis.

Details on this clonotype: Its specificity is unknown.

cDNA came from 0.5 to 1 ug RNA primed by random hexamers. Amplification of TCR beta CDR3 spanned 54 Vbeta and 13 Jbeta via immunoSEQ multiplex PCR. TCRdb called the immunoSEQ multiplex PCR reads again in MiXCR, with one record for every CDR3 protein. The table has under 350,000 distinct CDR3 sequences, around 92% seen once. From blood CD8+ and CD4+ T cells, TCR beta sequences were generated. FACS was used to enrich TEMRA cells, whereas the CD8+ and CD4+ T cells were obtained by negative isolation. Sample: CD4+ T cells from PBMCs. The receptor comes from a human donor with multiple sclerosis.

The CDR3 nucleotides read TGTGCCACCAGTGATCCTCGTATCAATGAGCAGTTCTTC. Translation: CATSDPRINEQFF. This rearrangement joins TRBV24-1 to TRBJ2-1; D is undetermined. Germline CDR1 and CDR2: KGHDR and SFDVKD. The CDR3 covers 13 residues. The V end was cut by 3 bases, the J end by 6 bases, with 8 bases between.